This entry features one T cell receptor (beta chain) sequence. The antigen is not known. This record comes from a study of T-cell memory formation after mild COVID-19. The overall study: Most TCR clusters belonged to a single donor.

Whole-study findings and limits: Cross-reactive memory seemingly joined, as some responding clones were found in pre-infection memory.

Trimming took 6 bases from V and 4 from J, leaving 15 bases between them. This CDR3 region has 15 residues. The germline V gene encodes CDR1 SGHVS and CDR2 FQNEAQ. TCRdb reanalysed the 5' RACE reads using MiXCR and keeps one entry per CDR3 protein. The sample lists hundreds of thousands of distinct CDR3 sequences; approximately 16% were seen once. The receptor was derived from a man aged 18 to 30 who had mild COVID-19 (a few samples of this study predate the infection). Cell type and time point are not known. Specimen: PBMCs or a T cell subset sorted from them (not recorded which). V usage is TRBV7-8 and J usage is TRBJ2-2; D is possibly TRBD1 or TRBD2 (5 bases each). The CDR3 region is CASRYSRGSTGELFF. DNA of the CDR3: TGTGCCAGCAGATATAGCCGGGGCAGCACCGGGGAGCTGTTTTTT.